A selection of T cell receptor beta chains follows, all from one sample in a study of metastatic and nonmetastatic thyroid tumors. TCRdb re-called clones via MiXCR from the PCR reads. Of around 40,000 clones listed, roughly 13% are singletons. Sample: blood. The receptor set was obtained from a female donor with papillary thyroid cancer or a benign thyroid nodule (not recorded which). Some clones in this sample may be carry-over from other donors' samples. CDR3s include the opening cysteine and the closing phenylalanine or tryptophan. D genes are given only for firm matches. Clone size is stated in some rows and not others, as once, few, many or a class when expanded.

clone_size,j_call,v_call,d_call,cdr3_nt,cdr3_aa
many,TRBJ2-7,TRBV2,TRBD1,TGTGCCAGCAGTCCGGACAGGGTAGACTACGAGCAGTACTTC,CASSPDRVDYEQYF
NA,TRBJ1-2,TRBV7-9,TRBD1,TGTGCCAGCAGCTTCGGGACAGGGGGCCATGGCCACACCTTC,CASSFGTGGHGHTF
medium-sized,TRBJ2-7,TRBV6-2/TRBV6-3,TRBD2,TGTGCCAGCAGTTACTCCACTAGCGGGCGCCCCTACGAGCAGTACTTC,CASSYSTSGRPYEQYF
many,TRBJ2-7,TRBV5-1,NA,TGCGCCAGCAGCATGTCCGGGACATCCGGCGCCTACGAGCAGTACTTC,CASSMSGTSGAYEQYF
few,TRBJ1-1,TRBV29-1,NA,TGCAGCGGTTATTCGGGGGTCAGGGGTGGTGCTTTCTTT,CSGYSGVRGGAFF
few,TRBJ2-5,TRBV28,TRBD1,TGTGCCAGCATTTCCTCTCGGGACAGGGGTGAGACCCAGTACTTC,CASISSRDRGETQYF
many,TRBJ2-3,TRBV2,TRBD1,TGTGCCAGCAGTCAGACAGGGTTAGATACAGATACGCAGTATTTT,CASSQTGLDTDTQYF
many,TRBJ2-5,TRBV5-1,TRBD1,TGCGCCAGCAGCTGGTTTACAGGGGAAGAGACCCAGTACTTC,CASSWFTGEETQYF
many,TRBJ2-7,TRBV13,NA,TGTGCCAGCAGCCTCCGACAGAAAGCCTACGAGCAGTACTTC,CASSLRQKAYEQYF
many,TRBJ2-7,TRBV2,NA,TGTGCCAGCAGTGAATATGGGTACGAGCAGTACTTC,CASSEYGYEQYF
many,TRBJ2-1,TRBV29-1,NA,TGCAGCGTCCGCGGAGACAAAAAATCGGTCTATGAGCAGTTCTTC,CSVRGDKKSVYEQFF
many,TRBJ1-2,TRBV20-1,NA,TGCAGTGCTAGAGACAGGGGTAGGGGCTATGGCTACACCTTC,CSARDRGRGYGYTF
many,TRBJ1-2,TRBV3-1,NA,TGTGCCAGCTCCCACGCGGGGGGCGATGGCTACACCTTC,CASSHAGGDGYTF
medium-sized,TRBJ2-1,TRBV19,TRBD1,TGTGCCAGTACCAGGACAGGGGAAAACAATGAGCAGTTCTTC,CASTRTGENNEQFF
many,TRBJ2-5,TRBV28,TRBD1,TGTGCCAGCAGTTTTAGGGGGCACCAAGAGACCCAGTACTTC,CASSFRGHQETQYF
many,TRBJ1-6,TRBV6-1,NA,TGTGCCAGCAGTGAAGACCGGAATAATTCACCCCTCCACTTT,CASSEDRNNSPLHF
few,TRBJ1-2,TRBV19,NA,TGTGCCAGTATGGAGCGGGGGCGAGGTCCCTATGGCTACACCTTC,CASMERGRGPYGYTF
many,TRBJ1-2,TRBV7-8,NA,TGTGCCAGCAGCTTAGGTATAAATCTTGACTATGGCTACACCTTC,CASSLGINLDYGYTF
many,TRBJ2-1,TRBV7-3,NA,TGTGCCAGTGGGAGCGGCGCCTACAATGAGCAGTTCTTC,CASGSGAYNEQFF
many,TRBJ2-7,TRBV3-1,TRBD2,TGTGCCAGCAGCCAGGTAGCGGGAATGATAGAGGAGCAGTACTTC,CASSQVAGMIEEQYF
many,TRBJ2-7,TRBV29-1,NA,TGCAGCGTTGAATCGGACGGAACCTACGAGCAGTACTTC,CSVESDGTYEQYF
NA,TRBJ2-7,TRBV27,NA,TGTGCCAGCCGCTTCGGGACGGGCTCCTACGAGCAGTACTTC,CASRFGTGSYEQYF
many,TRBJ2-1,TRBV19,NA,TGTGCCAGTAGTATAGGGGGCGGAGGGGTTGAGCAGTTCTTC,CASSIGGGGVEQFF
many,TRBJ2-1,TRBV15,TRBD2,TGTGCCACCAGCAGAGATCCGACAGCGGGAGGGTGGTTTGATGAGCAGTTCTTC,CATSRDPTAGGWFDEQFF
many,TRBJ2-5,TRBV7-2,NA,TGTGCCAGCAGCTTAGGTGGGCAGCGCGAGACCCAGTACTTC,CASSLGGQRETQYF
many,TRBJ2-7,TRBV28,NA,TGTGCCAGTGAGCCCTCCTTGCGGTCGGGCGAGCAGTACTTC,CASEPSLRSGEQYF
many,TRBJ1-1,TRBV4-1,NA,TGCGCCAGCAGCCAAGTCCCGGGGGGGGGCACTGAAGCTTTCTTT,CASSQVPGGGTEAFF
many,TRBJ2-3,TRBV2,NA,TGTGCCAGCAGCGCTATCTTAGGACTAAGCGAGGACACAGATACGCAGTATTTT,CASSAILGLSEDTDTQYF
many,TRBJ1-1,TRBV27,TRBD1,TGTGCCAGCAGTACCGGGACAGGCGCTTTCTTT,CASSTGTGAFF
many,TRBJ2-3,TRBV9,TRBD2,TGTGCCAGCAGCGTAGGCCCCCCAGCGGGAGCATTGGCGCAGTATTTT,CASSVGPPAGALAQYF
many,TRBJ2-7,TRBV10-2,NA,TGCGCCAGCAGAAGACTAGACGTAAACGAGCAGTACTTC,CASRRLDVNEQYF
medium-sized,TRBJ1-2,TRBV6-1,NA,TGTGCCAGCAGTGTAAGGGGTTCGGGTTACTATGGCTACACCTTC,CASSVRGSGYYGYTF